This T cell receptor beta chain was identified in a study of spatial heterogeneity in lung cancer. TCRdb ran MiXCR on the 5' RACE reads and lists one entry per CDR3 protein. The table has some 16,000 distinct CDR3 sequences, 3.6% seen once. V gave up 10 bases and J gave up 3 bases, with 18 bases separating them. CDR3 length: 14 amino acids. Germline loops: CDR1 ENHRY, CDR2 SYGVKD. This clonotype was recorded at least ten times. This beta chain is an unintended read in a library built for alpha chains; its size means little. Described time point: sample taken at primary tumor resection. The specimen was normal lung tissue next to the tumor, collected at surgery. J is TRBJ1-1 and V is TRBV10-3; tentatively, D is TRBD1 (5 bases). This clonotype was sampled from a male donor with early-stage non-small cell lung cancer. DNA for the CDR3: TGTGCCACCCGAGTGGGACGGGGCCACACTGAAGCTTTCTTT. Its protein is CATRVGRGHTEAFF.